The 32 T cell receptor beta chains listed next were all sequenced from one sample in a study of blood T cell repertoires in COVID-19. Profiled with immunoSEQ multiplex PCR; TCRdb holds only in-frame clones, not every one. The table shows tens of thousands of clones, with more than 75% occurring only once. Sequencing used peripheral blood. These receptors all come from a human donor in a cohort sampled during active COVID-19.

In this sample, this clone is medium-sized (0.01 to 0.1%). V gene TRBV25-1 combines with J gene TRBJ1-4, with 8 bases matching TRBD1. Trimming at V came to 1 base and at J to 5 bases, leaving 3 bases not matched to a gene. Germline loops: CDR1 MGHDK, CDR2 SYGVNS. There are 15 residues in the CDR3. This CDR3 is CASSELNRGNEKLFF. The CDR3 DNA reads as TGTGCCAGCAGTGAATTGAACAGGGGGAATGAAAAACTGTTTTTT.

The CDR3 sequence: CASSATPGRVGSNQPQHF. The DNA of the CDR3 is TGTGCCAGTAGTGCCACGCCCGGGAGGGTGGGTAGCAATCAGCCCCAGCATTTT. The V call is TRBV19, the J call TRBJ1-5; D not resolved. CDR3 length: 18 residues. The V end lost 5 bases, the J end lost 0 bases, and 20 bases lay between the germline ends. The germline gives CDR1 LNHDA, CDR2 SQIVND (reference sequence).

J is TRBJ2-7 and V is TRBV27; 9 bases line up with TRBD2. Trimming cost V 4 bases and J 9 bases; bases outside gene matches: 13. Germline assignment: CDR1 MNHEY and CDR2 SMNVEV (reference sequence). The CDR3 length is 15 residues. This CDR3 is CASSYRGGRGLGQYF. In nucleotides, the CDR3 is TGTGCCAGCAGTTATCGGGGCGGGAGGGGCCTGGGGCAGTACTTC.

This chain uses TRBV5-6 with TRBJ2-1, with 8 bases matching TRBD1. Trimming at V came to 0 bases and at J to 7 bases, leaving 6 bases not matched to a gene. This CDR3 spans 15 amino acids. Germline CDR1 reads SGHDT; CDR2 reads YYEEEE. CDR3 protein: CASSLADRVVNEQFF. In DNA, the CDR3 is TGTGCCAGCAGCTTGGCGGACAGGGTTGTTAATGAGCAGTTCTTC.

The chain joins TRBV6-5 to TRBJ2-7; D is perhaps TRBD1 (6 bases). The CDR3 covers 14 residues. CDR1 and CDR2 (germline): MNHEY, SVGAGI. V lost 7 bases, J lost 2 bases, and 15 bases lay in between. The CDR3 here is CASTQDRPPYEQYF. CDR3 sequence (DNA): TGTGCCAGCACCCAAGACAGGCCCCCCTACGAGCAGTACTTC.

The chain joins TRBV7-2 to TRBJ2-7; perhaps TRBD2 as D (6 bases). This CDR3 has 12 residues. V was trimmed by 5 bases and J by 3 bases, leaving 8 bases between them. Germline-derived CDR1 and CDR2 are SGHTA and FQGNSA. CDR3 residues: CASSPEGYEQYF. The CDR3 DNA reads TGTGCCAGCAGCCCGGAGGGCTACGAGCAGTACTTC.

The chain is built from TRBV11-3 and TRBJ2-1; tentative D call: TRBD1 (6 bases). V lost 0 bases, J lost 5 bases, and 11 bases lay in between. CDR3 length equals 15 residues. The germline gives CDR1 SGHNT, CDR2 YENEEA. For the CDR3, the DNA is TGTGCCAGCAGCTTAGATCTCGGACAGAACAATGAGCAGTTCTTC. Translated, it gives CASSLDLGQNNEQFF.

This clone was detected a few times. This chain uses TRBV12-1 with TRBJ1-5. TRBV12-1 corresponds to a pseudogene. This CDR3 spans 12 amino acids. The CDR3 DNA reads as TGTGCCAGCAGCCCTAGAAATCAGCCCCAGCATTTT. Residues: CASSPRNQPQHF.

As DNA, the CDR3 is TGTGCCAGCAGCTTAGGGCCCTCTAGCGGGGACATTCAGTACTTC. Translating gives CASSLGPSSGDIQYF. The chain has TRBV7-6 and TRBJ2-4; 9 bases are a match to TRBD2. This CDR3 contains 15 residues. Germline V gene lookup returns CDR1 SGHVS and CDR2 FNYEAQ. Trimming removed 1 base from V and 8 bases from J; junction bases left unmatched: 6.

The chain links TRBV6-5 to TRBJ2-3; 10 nucleotides match TRBD1. Per the germline V gene, CDR1 is MNHEY and CDR2 is SVGAGI. The V segment lost 6 bases and the J segment 14 bases; nucleotides outside the gene matches: 8. This CDR3 contains 12 residues. Here the CDR3 reads CASRKGTGDLYF. In nucleotides, the CDR3 is TGTGCCAGCAGGAAGGGGACAGGGGATCTGTATTTT.

The chain employs TRBV5-5 and TRBJ1-1; TRBD1 might be the D (6 bases). CDR3 length: 15 amino acids. Per the germline V gene, CDR1 is SGHKS and CDR2 is YYEKEE (reference sequence). Trimming took off 3 bases at V and 0 bases at J, with 12 bases between the two ends. The CDR3 protein is CASSWGPGVNTEAFF. DNA of the CDR3: TGTGCCAGCAGCTGGGGCCCAGGGGTGAACACTGAAGCTTTCTTT.

Here the CDR3 DNA reads TGCAGCGTCGCCGGGGGAAGCAATCAGCCCCAGCATTTT. Its translation: CSVAGGSNQPQHF. This chain connects TRBV29-1 to TRBJ1-5, with D maybe TRBD1 (5 bases). CDR3 length: 13 residues. The germline CDR1 and CDR2 sequences are SQVTM and ANQGSEA. V lost 6 bases, J lost 1 base, and 10 bases lay in between.

This sequence joins TRBV19 and TRBJ2-1; weak D call: TRBD1 (6 bases). Trimming removed 6 bases from V and 5 bases from J, with 20 bases in between. This CDR3 contains 16 residues. Germline CDR1 LNHDA, CDR2 SQIVND (reference sequence). CDR3 in DNA: TGTGCCAGTAGCCCGCTGGGGGCTGGGGTCCACAATGAGCAGTTCTTC. The encoded protein is CASSPLGAGVHNEQFF.

The chain joins TRBV28 to TRBJ1-2, with 11 positions matching TRBD1. The CDR3 loop spans 17 amino acids. Germline V gene data show CDR1 as MDHEN and CDR2 as SYDVKM. V shed 4 bases, J shed 4 bases, and the junction held 11 bases outside the gene matches. Here the CDR3 reads CASSSGGTGGEGYGYTF. The CDR3 DNA reads TGTGCCAGCAGTTCGGGGGGGACAGGGGGTGAGGGCTATGGCTACACCTTC.

The V gene is TRBV5-1, the J gene TRBJ2-1, with 12 bases fitting TRBD2. Germline CDR1 SGHRS, CDR2 YFSETQ. This CDR3 contains 18 residues. Trimming took 0 bases from V and 6 from J; bases not matched to a gene: 10. This CDR3 is CASSLGAWTSGAINEQFF. CDR3 nucleotides: TGCGCCAGCAGCTTGGGGGCTTGGACTAGCGGGGCCATCAATGAGCAGTTCTTC.

This clone came up once. The chain has TRBV28 and TRBJ1-1, with D perhaps TRBD1 (6 bases). Deletions cut 5 bases from V and 2 bases from J, with 12 bases between. From germline, CDR1 is MDHEN and CDR2 SYDVKM. CDR3 length: 14 amino acids. CDR3 nucleotides: TGTGCCAGCAGTACACAGGGTAGCAACACTGAAGCTTTCTTT. Translated, it gives CASSTQGSNTEAFF.

The chain recombines TRBV24-1 with TRBJ2-1; D is unresolved. The CDR3 loop spans 16 amino acids. With 4 bases removed from V and 0 bases from J, the gap between germline ends came to 12 bases. Germline-derived CDR1 and CDR2 are KGHDR and SFDVKD. The CDR3 sequence is CATSELFPSSYNEQFF. For the CDR3, the DNA is TGTGCCACCAGTGAGCTTTTCCCTAGCTCCTACAATGAGCAGTTCTTC.

V and J are TRBV3-1 (or the pseudogene TRBV3-2) and TRBJ2-3; TRBD2 is a possible D gene (6 bases). Germline V CDR1 and CDR2: LGHDT, YNNKEL (reference sequence). This CDR3 contains 18 residues. V lost 1 base and J 2 bases, leaving 19 bases between the germline ends. The CDR3 reads CASSQGLTSLLNTDTQYF. In DNA form, the CDR3 reads TGTGCCAGCAGCCAAGGTCTCACTAGCCTCTTAAACACAGATACGCAGTATTTT.

The V call is TRBV5-1, the J call TRBJ2-5; a possible D gene is TRBD1 (6 bases). This CDR3 region has 16 residues. V was cut by 0 bases and J by 5 bases, with 17 bases left in between. Germline V CDR1 and CDR2: SGHRS, YFSETQ. CDR3 bases: TGCGCCAGCAGCTTGGCGGCAGGGGATAAGTGGGAGACCCAGTACTTC. Protein sequence: CASSLAAGDKWETQYF.

The chain recombines TRBV5-1 with TRBJ1-1; D is unresolved. The germline CDR1 and CDR2 sequences are SGHRS and YFSETQ. Trimming left V 7 bases short and J 5 bases short, with 18 bases between. This CDR3 comprises 14 residues. The CDR3 nucleotides read TGCGCCAGCCGCCGCGGTGGGAGTGAGACTGAAGCTTTCTTT. Translation gives CASRRGGSETEAFF.

This clone was observed a few times. This CDR3 is CATSDLGSGQETQYF. CDR3 sequence (DNA): TGTGCCACCAGTGATTTGGGCAGTGGCCAAGAGACCCAGTACTTC. The chain uses TRBV24-1 and TRBJ2-5; D gene uncertain. CDR3 length equals 15 residues. With 0 bases removed from V and 1 base from J, the gap between germline ends came to 8 bases. Germline V gene lookup returns CDR1 KGHDR and CDR2 SFDVKD.

V gene TRBV7-2 combines with J gene TRBJ1-5; 12 nucleotides align to TRBD1. Trimming took 1 base from V and 14 from J; bases not matched to a gene: 6. The CDR3 totals 14 residues. Germline V gene sequence: CDR1 SGHTA, CDR2 FQGNSA. CDR3 region: CASSLDPGQGAEHF. The DNA of the CDR3 is TGTGCCAGCAGCTTAGACCCGGGACAGGGGGCTGAGCATTTT. The full variable domain, in which reference TRBV7-2 and TRBJ1-5 provide the parts outside the CDR3, is GAGVSQSPSNKVTEKGKDVELRCDPISGHTALYWYRQSLGQGLEFLIYFQGNSAPDKSGLPSDRFSAERTGGSVSTLTIQRTQQEDSAVYLCASSLDPGQGAEHFGDGTRLSIL.

Many counts were recorded for this clone. This chain connects TRBV5-1 to TRBJ2-2; 7 positions match TRBD1. The J segment lost 0 bases and the V segment lost 8 bases, leaving 4 bases of the junction unmatched. CDR1 is SGHRS and CDR2 is YFSETQ in the germline V gene. This CDR3 has 14 amino acids. The CDR3 region has the DNA TGCGCCAGTAAGGACAGGTCGAACACCGGGGAGCTGTTTTTT. It specifies CASKDRSNTGELFF.

The chain combines TRBV21-1 with TRBJ1-4; the table assigns TRBD1, which was not confirmed against the DNA. TRBV21-1 is deemed a pseudogene. The CDR3 has 13 amino acids. CDR3 sequence (DNA): TGTGCCAGCGAAAACAGGGTGGATGAAAAACTGTTTTTT. Residues: CASENRVDEKLFF.

The chain employs TRBV5-4 and TRBJ2-7; 7 bases are a match to TRBD1. The CDR3 is 15 residues long. The germline CDR1 and CDR2 sequences are SGHNT and YYREEE (reference sequence). Trimming took 4 bases from V and 2 from J; bases not matched to a gene: 9. This CDR3 is CASSRKDRTAYEQYF. The CDR3 DNA sequence: TGTGCCAGCAGCCGAAAGGACAGGACAGCCTACGAGCAGTACTTC.

The chain links TRBV6-5 to TRBJ2-1; no clear D gene. The V end was cut by 6 bases, the J end by 2 bases, with 14 bases between. Germline-derived CDR1 and CDR2 are MNHEY and SVGAGI. CDR3 size: 15 residues. CDR3: CASSNRRGAYNEQFF. The CDR3 DNA reads TGTGCCAGCAGCAACCGCCGCGGCGCCTACAATGAGCAGTTCTTC.

V usage is TRBV19 and J usage is TRBJ2-7; 10 bases line up with TRBD1. J was trimmed by 5 bases and V by 4 bases; bases with no gene match: 5. Germline lookup yields CDR1 LNHDA and CDR2 SQIVND (reference sequence). CDR3 length equals 14 residues. The CDR3 nucleotides read TGTGCCAGTAGTACCGGGACAGGGGAGGACGAGCAGTACTTC. Protein: CASSTGTGEDEQYF.

This chain uses TRBV7-8 with TRBJ1-5; 7 bases are shared with TRBD1. Looked up from germline, CDR1 is SGHVS and CDR2 is FQNEAQ. V was pared by 5 bases and J by 2 bases, with 12 bases of the junction left unmatched. This CDR3 is built from 17 residues. This chain's CDR3 is CASSPHTGARGNQPQHF. DNA of the CDR3: TGTGCCAGCAGCCCCCATACAGGGGCTCGTGGCAATCAGCCCCAGCATTTT.

The V gene is TRBV30, the J gene TRBJ1-2; no firm D call. Germline CDR1 is GTSNPN and CDR2 is SVGIG (reference sequence). The CDR3 is 13 residues long. V lost 1 base and J lost 4, with 10 bases in between. CDR3: CAWSGEWSYGYTF. As DNA, the CDR3 is TGTGCCTGGAGTGGAGAGTGGTCCTATGGCTACACCTTC.

The chain couples TRBV6-5 to TRBJ2-5; D gene ambiguous. This CDR3 spans 14 amino acids. In germline, CDR1 is MNHEY, CDR2 SVGAGI. V lost 10 bases and J lost 5, with 20 bases in between. The CDR3 is CATSPEFPGETQYF. The CDR3 DNA follows: TGTGCCACCTCTCCGGAGTTTCCTGGGGAGACCCAGTACTTC.

The chain joins TRBV28 to TRBJ1-3; no definite D call. The V and J ends lost 6 bases and 0 bases respectively, with 6 bases between them. Looked up from germline, CDR1 is MDHEN and CDR2 is SYDVKM. There are 13 residues in the CDR3. The CDR3 nucleotides are TGTGCCAGCAGACCGGGCTCTGGAAACACCATATATTTT. It translates to CASRPGSGNTIYF.

This chain joins TRBV6-5 and TRBJ2-3, with 7 bases lining up with TRBD2. The V gene end was trimmed by 6 bases and the J gene end by 0 bases; junction bases not matched to a gene: 3. This CDR3 is built from 14 residues. Germline CDR1 and CDR2: MNHEY and SVGAGI. CDR3 DNA: TGTGCCAGCAGGGTGCGGGGGAGCACAGATACGCAGTATTTT. Its translation is CASRVRGSTDTQYF.